The 21 T cell receptor beta chains listed next were all sequenced from one sample in a study of blood T cell repertoires in COVID-19. The method was immunoSEQ multiplex PCR; TCRdb's version includes in-frame clones alone and lacks a portion of them. The table records tens of thousands of clones, about 90% of them present only once. The source material was peripheral blood. These TCRs come from a man aged 65 to 85 with active COVID-19.

The gene calls are TRBV15 and TRBJ2-3, with 9 bases that match TRBD2. The trim removed 0 bases at V and 2 bases at J, leaving 6 bases unmatched. This CDR3 is 17 amino acids long. Germline values: CDR1 LNHNV, CDR2 YYDKDF (reference sequence). CDR3 bases: TGTGCCACCAGCAGAGATAGGCTAGCGGGGTCCACAGATACGCAGTATTTT. Protein sequence: CATSRDRLAGSTDTQYF.

V is TRBV14 and J is TRBJ2-7; a weak D match, TRBD1 (5 bases). V lost 0 bases and J lost 2, with 5 bases in between. From germline, CDR1 is SGHDN and CDR2 FVKESK. This CDR3 is built from 13 residues. CDR3 residues: CASSQDRAYEQYF. As DNA, the CDR3 is TGTGCCAGCAGCCAAGACAGGGCCTACGAGCAGTACTTC.

Only one count was recorded for this clone. The CDR3 protein is CASSLTGGDPYEQYF. In nucleotides, the CDR3 is TGTGCCAGCAGCCTCACAGGGGGGGACCCCTACGAGCAGTACTTC. The chain employs TRBV7-3 and TRBJ2-7; tentative D call: TRBD1 (8 bases). Germline lookup yields CDR1 SGHTA and CDR2 FQGTGA. The ends were cut back, 5 bases at V and 2 bases at J, with 16 bases in the middle. This CDR3 spans 15 amino acids.

CDR3 sequence (DNA): TGTGCCAGCAGCTCTCCACCGAACGGTGAGCAGTTCTTC. This gives the protein CASSSPPNGEQFF. The chain links TRBV4-2 to TRBJ2-1; the D is unclear. The CDR3 has 13 amino acids. Per germline, CDR1 LGHNA and CDR2 YNFKEQ. Trimming left V 5 bases short and J 9 bases short, with 14 bases between.

In the case of this clone: In the same sample, other DNA sequences code for this CDR3. This chain uses TRBV24-1 with TRBJ2-1, with 7 nucleotides matching TRBD1. V gave up 4 bases and J gave up 5 bases; unmatched junction bases: 4. The CDR3 spans 14 residues. The germline V gene encodes CDR1 KGHDR and CDR2 SFDVKD. This CDR3 is CATSDPGQNNEQFF. The DNA of the CDR3 is TGTGCCACCAGTGACCCGGGACAGAACAATGAGCAGTTCTTC.

The chain uses TRBV4-1 and TRBJ1-3; a weak D match, TRBD1 (5 bases). Looked up from germline, CDR1 is MGHRA and CDR2 is YSYEKL. V was cut by 2 bases and J by 0 bases, with 14 bases left in between. The CDR3 spans 17 residues. DNA of the CDR3: TGCGCCAGCAGCCAAAACCCCGACAGCTACTCTGGAAACACCATATATTTT. This encodes CASSQNPDSYSGNTIYF.

The chain combines TRBV4-3 with TRBJ1-2; possible D gene TRBD1, 5 bases. The germline V gene encodes CDR1 LGHNA and CDR2 YSLEER. Between the trimmed V and J ends, which lost 4 bases and 3 bases, there was a span of 15 bases. This CDR3 has 15 amino acids. The CDR3 DNA follows: TGCGCCAGCAGCCCAGGGAGGGCCGGGGACTATGGCTACACCTTC. Protein sequence: CASSPGRAGDYGYTF.

This chain joins TRBV3-1 (or the pseudogene TRBV3-2) and TRBJ1-6, with 7 bases fitting TRBD1. Unmatched junction bases numbered 5, after V lost 2 bases and J lost 7 bases. The germline V gene encodes CDR1 LGHDT and CDR2 YNNKEL (reference sequence). The CDR3 extends over 15 amino acids. Written as DNA, the CDR3 is TGTGCCAGCAGCCAACCTACAGGGGCGAATTCACCCCTCCACTTT. Its translation is CASSQPTGANSPLHF.

The chain employs TRBV5-1 and TRBJ1-3, with 7 bases lining up with TRBD1. J lost 7 bases, V lost 3 bases, and 7 bases had no gene match. The CDR3 covers 14 residues. Germline V gene data show CDR1 as SGHRS and CDR2 as YFSETQ. CDR3 sequence reads: CASSWTGEGNTIYF. CDR3 nucleotides: TGCGCCAGCAGCTGGACAGGAGAGGGCAACACCATATATTTT.

The chain combines TRBV10-3 with TRBJ2-7; no clear D gene. Between the trimmed V and J ends, which lost 3 bases and 2 bases, there was a span of 5 bases. Germline V lookup: CDR1 ENHRY, CDR2 SYGVKD. The CDR3 extends over 12 amino acids. In DNA, the CDR3 is TGTGCCATCAGTGAAAACACCTACGAGCAGTACTTC. It translates to CAISENTYEQYF.

The CDR3 nucleotides read TGTGCCAGCAGCTCAGGGGGGTTTGGCAATCAGCCCCAGCATTTT. As protein: CASSSGGFGNQPQHF. The chain combines TRBV11-2 with TRBJ1-5; the match to TRBD1 covers 7 bases. This CDR3 region has 15 residues. Germline CDR1 reads SGHAT; CDR2 reads FQNNGV. With 4 bases clipped from V and 2 bases from J, the junction kept 5 bases outside the gene matches.

CDR3 DNA: TGTGCCAGCAGCCCTCAACAGGGGTGGGGCTATGGCTACACCTTC. Encoded protein: CASSPQQGWGYGYTF. The chain combines TRBV28 with TRBJ1-2, with 7 bases lining up with TRBD1. This CDR3 is built from 15 residues. Trimming at V came to 6 bases and at J to 4 bases, leaving 11 bases not matched to a gene. Germline V CDR1 and CDR2: MDHEN, SYDVKM.

This clone showed up just once. This rearrangement joins TRBV12-3 or TRBV12-4 to TRBJ2-1, with D unclear. The CDR3 totals 12 residues. V was cut by 4 bases and J by 7 bases, with 8 bases left in between. The chain's CDR3 is CASSSAANEQFF. The CDR3 bases are TGTGCCAGCAGTTCGGCAGCGAATGAGCAGTTCTTC.

V is TRBV6-1 and J is TRBJ2-6, with TRBD2 matching over 8 bases. This CDR3 has 18 amino acids. The trim removed 2 bases at V and 0 bases at J, leaving 6 bases unmatched. CDR1 is MNHNS and CDR2 is SASEGT in the germline V gene. The CDR3 DNA reads as TGTGCCAGCAGTGAATATCCGGGGGGGACCTCTGGGGCCAACGTCCTGACTTTC. Translating it yields CASSEYPGGTSGANVLTF.

J is TRBJ2-7 and V is TRBV18; the D gene is possibly TRBD1 (5 bases). The CDR3 loop spans 15 amino acids. Germline lookup yields CDR1 KGHSH and CDR2 LQKENI. V was shortened by 1 base and J by 1 base, with 11 bases between the two germline ends. The CDR3 DNA reads TGTGCCAGCTCACCACTTCAGGGTATATCCTACGAGCAGTACTTC. This sequence encodes CASSPLQGISYEQYF.

The rearrangement uses TRBV9 and TRBJ2-3, with no clear D. There are 16 residues in the CDR3. V lost 4 bases and J lost 2, with 17 bases in between. Germline values: CDR1 SGDLS, CDR2 YYNGEE. CDR3 region: CASSPSSRSPTDTQYF. The CDR3 DNA follows: TGTGCCAGCAGCCCTTCCTCTCGTAGCCCCACAGATACGCAGTATTTT.

The rearrangement uses TRBV19 and TRBJ2-7; possibly TRBD1 for D (6 bases). Trimming removed 1 base at V and 6 bases at J, with 16 bases between. CDR1 is LNHDA, CDR2 SQIVND, per germline (reference sequence). The CDR3 has 15 residues. The DNA of the CDR3 is TGTGCCAGTAGTATAGGGAACGGCCGACAGGTCGAGCAGTACTTC. The encoded protein is CASSIGNGRQVEQYF.

Remarks on this clone: The sample has other DNA sequences that encode this CDR3 too. The chain employs TRBV4-3 and TRBJ2-7; 9 bases map to TRBD1. Germline V gene lookup returns CDR1 LGHNA and CDR2 YSLEER. The V and J ends lost 1 base and 0 bases, in that order; junction bases with no gene match: 1. This CDR3 has 15 residues. The CDR3 loop reads CASSQAGQGSYEQYF. CDR3 sequence (DNA): TGCGCCAGCAGCCAAGCGGGACAGGGCTCCTACGAGCAGTACTTC.

V gene TRBV19 combines with J gene TRBJ2-2, with 12 bases aligning to TRBD1. Trimming took 5 bases from V and 4 from J; bases not matched to a gene: 8. Germline-derived CDR1 and CDR2 are LNHDA and SQIVND (reference sequence). The CDR3 totals 17 residues. The CDR3 bases are TGTGCCAGTAGTCTTATACCGGGACAGGGGGCCACCGGGGAGCTGTTTTTT. This encodes CASSLIPGQGATGELFF.

This chain uses TRBV12-3 or TRBV12-4 with TRBJ1-5; D unclear. This CDR3 spans 12 amino acids. Trimming stripped 2 bases from V and 3 bases from J, with 2 bases between. This CDR3 reads CASSLYNQPQHF. The CDR3 DNA sequence: TGTGCCAGCAGTTTATACAATCAGCCCCAGCATTTT.

The CDR3, as DNA: TGCAGCGTAGCCGGGACAGGGGTGGGAGAGCAGTACTTC. It codes for CSVAGTGVGEQYF. V and J are TRBV29-1 and TRBJ2-7; 10 bases map to TRBD1. Germline V lookup: CDR1 SQVTM, CDR2 ANQGSEA. V lost 6 bases to trimming and J lost 7 bases; unmatched junction nucleotides: 9. The CDR3 spans 13 residues.